This TCR beta chain was documented in a study of glioma-infiltrating T cells. Study-level points and caveats: Above-expected tissue-blood divergence occurred in all gliomas, most in low-grade ones.

Of note for this clonotype: The antigen remains unidentified.

Amplification of TCR alpha and beta CDR3 regions from RNA used iRepertoire nested multiplex PCR. Tissue mRNA or PBMC total RNA, about 90-450 ng, went into one-step reverse transcription and amplification. TCRdb analysed the multiplex PCR reads with MiXCR anew, one entry per CDR3 protein. The data hold approximately 120,000 distinct CDR3 sequences, with less than 30% observed a single time. This sequence was found in a human donor with low-grade glioma or glioblastoma, undergoing nonglioma brain surgery, or in good health (not recorded which). Sequenced material: glioma tissue, nonneoplastic brain tissue, or PBMCs (not recorded which).

The CDR3, as DNA: TGTGCCAGCAGCGTAGACGGGAGCCGTCTCGAGGAGCTGTTTTTT. Translation gives CASSVDGSRLEELFF. The V call is TRBV9, the J call TRBJ2-2; possible D gene TRBD2, 6 bases. The germline gives CDR1 SGDLS, CDR2 YYNGEE. Trimming stripped 0 bases from V and 10 bases from J, with 16 bases between. This CDR3 contains 15 residues.